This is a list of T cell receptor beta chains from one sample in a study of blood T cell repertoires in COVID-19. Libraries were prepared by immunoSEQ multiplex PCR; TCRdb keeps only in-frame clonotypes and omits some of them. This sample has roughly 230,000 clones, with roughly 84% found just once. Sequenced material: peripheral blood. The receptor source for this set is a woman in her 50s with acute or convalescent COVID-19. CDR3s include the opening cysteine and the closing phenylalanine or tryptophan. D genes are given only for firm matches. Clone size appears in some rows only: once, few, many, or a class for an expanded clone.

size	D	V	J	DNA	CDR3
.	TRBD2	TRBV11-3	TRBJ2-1	TGTGCCAGCAGCTTAGAGGGGACTAGCCCCCCCAATGAGCAGTTCTTC	CASSLEGTSPPNEQFF
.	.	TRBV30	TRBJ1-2	TGTGCTTCAACAGGGAGAGCTTTGGGCTACACCTTC	CASTGRALGYTF
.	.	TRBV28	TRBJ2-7	TGTGCCAGCACATTTACACAGGGTAGGGTCGAGCAGTACTTC	CASTFTQGRVEQYF
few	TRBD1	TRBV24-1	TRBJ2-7	TGTGCCACCGGAGACAGGGGAGATGAGCAGTACTTC	CATGDRGDEQYF
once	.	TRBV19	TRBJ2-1	TGTGCCAGTAGTATCAGGGTCAATGAGCAGTTCTTC	CASSIRVNEQFF
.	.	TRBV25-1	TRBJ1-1	TGTGCCAGCAGTGAATGGAGCAGGGGCGGAGAAGCTTTCTTT	CASSEWSRGGEAFF
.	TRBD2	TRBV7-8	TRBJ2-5	TGTGCCAGCAGCACCGTAGCGGGGGGCCCTCGTACCCAGTACTTC	CASSTVAGGPRTQYF
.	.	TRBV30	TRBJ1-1	TGTGCGGGGAGGTCAGGGAACACTGAAGCTTTCTTT	CAGRSGNTEAFF
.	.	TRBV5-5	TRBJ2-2	TGTGCCAGCAGCTTATTTGGGAAGCGGGCTTCGAACACCGGGGAGCTGTTTTTT	CASSLFGKRASNTGELFF
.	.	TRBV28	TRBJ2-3	TGTGCCAGCCGACGGGGGAGCACAGATACGCAGTATTTT	CASRRGSTDTQYF
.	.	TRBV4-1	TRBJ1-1	TGCGCCAGCAGCCAACTGACAGATAAAGCTTTCTTT	CASSQLTDKAFF
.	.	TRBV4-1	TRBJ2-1	TGCGCCAGCAGCCAAGAACAGGTTACCTACAATGAGCAGTTCTTC	CASSQEQVTYNEQFF
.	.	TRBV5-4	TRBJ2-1	TGTGCCAGCGCATTTAGCGGATCCTACAATGAGCAGTTCTTC	CASAFSGSYNEQFF
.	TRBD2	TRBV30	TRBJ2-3	TGTGCCTGGAGTGGAGCGGGGGGCACAGATACGCAGTATTTT	CAWSGAGGTDTQYF
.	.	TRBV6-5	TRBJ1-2	TGTGCCAGCAGCCAGGGTTCGGGTGGCTACACCTTC	CASSQGSGGYTF
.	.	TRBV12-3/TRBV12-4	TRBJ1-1	TGTGCCAGCAAGAATTCGGGTACGACTGAAGCTTTCTTT	CASKNSGTTEAFF
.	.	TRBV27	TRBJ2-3	TGTGCCAGCAGTTCGGGTTCAGCCTACACAGATACGCAGTATTTT	CASSSGSAYTDTQYF
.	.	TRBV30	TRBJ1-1	TGTGCCTGGAGTCCGACGAGAACGGGGAACACTGAAGCTTTCTTT	CAWSPTRTGNTEAFF
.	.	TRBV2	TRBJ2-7	TGTGCCAGCAGTGAAGAGACTAGAGGGAAGCAGTACTTC	CASSEETRGKQYF
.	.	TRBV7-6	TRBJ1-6	TGTGCCAGCAGCTTATCCGGGGATTCACCCCTCCACTTT	CASSLSGDSPLHF
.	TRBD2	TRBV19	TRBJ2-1	TGTGCCAGTAGTGCGGGAGGTTTCCACAATGAGCAGTTCTTC	CASSAGGFHNEQFF
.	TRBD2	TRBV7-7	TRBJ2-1	TGTGCCAGCAGCCCGGGGTTAGCGGGAGAGTATGAGCAGTTCTTC	CASSPGLAGEYEQFF
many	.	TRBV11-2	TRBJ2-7	TGTGCCAGCAGCCGATCCGGGACTCTAAGCTCCTACGAGCAGTACTTC	CASSRSGTLSSYEQYF
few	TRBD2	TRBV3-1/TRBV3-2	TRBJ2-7	TGTGCCAGCAGCCATTTGTCTTCTAGCGGGTACTCCTACGAGCAGTACTTC	CASSHLSSSGYSYEQYF
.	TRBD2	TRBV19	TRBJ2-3	TGTGCCAGTAGTCTATTAGCGGGAGGGATAGGAGCAGATACGCAGTATTTT	CASSLLAGGIGADTQYF
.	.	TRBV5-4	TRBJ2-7	TGTGCCAGCAGCCAAAGGGGGTTTATACGCGGAAGCTCCTACGAGCAGTACTTC	CASSQRGFIRGSSYEQYF
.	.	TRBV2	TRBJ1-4	TGTGCCAGCAGTGTTGAGGGCTCTAATGAAAAACTGTTTTTT	CASSVEGSNEKLFF
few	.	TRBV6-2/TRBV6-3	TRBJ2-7	TGTGCCAGCAGTCGAGACTCTCTGCCTGACGAGCAGTACTTC	CASSRDSLPDEQYF
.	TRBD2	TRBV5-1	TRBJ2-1	TGCGCCAGCAGCAGAACCGGGGCTAGCGGGTACAATGAGCAGTTCTTC	CASSRTGASGYNEQFF
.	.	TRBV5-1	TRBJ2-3	TGCGCCAGCGGGACTCCGAGCATAGATACGCAGTATTTT	CASGTPSIDTQYF
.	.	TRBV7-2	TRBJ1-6	TGTGCCAGCAGCTCGGGACTCACTAATTCACCCCTCCACTTT	CASSSGLTNSPLHF
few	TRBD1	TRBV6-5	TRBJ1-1	TGTGCCAGCAGGGGGACAGGGGGATTTGGGACTGAAGCTTTCTTT	CASRGTGGFGTEAFF
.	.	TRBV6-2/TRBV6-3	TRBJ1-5	TGTGCCAGCAGTTATCACAGCGGTAGCAATCAGCCCCAGCATTTT	CASSYHSGSNQPQHF
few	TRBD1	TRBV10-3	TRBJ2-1	TGTGCCACCGCCGGGACAGGGGTCTCGAATGAGCAGTTCTTC	CATAGTGVSNEQFF
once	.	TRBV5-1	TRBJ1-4	TGCGCCAGCAGCCCCGTGAGTTCGGAGGGGGAAAAACTGTTTTTT	CASSPVSSEGEKLFF
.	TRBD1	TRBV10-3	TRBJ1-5	TGTGCCATCAGTGAGTCAAGGGGGCAAGGCAATCAGCCCCAGCATTTT	CAISESRGQGNQPQHF
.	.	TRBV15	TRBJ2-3	TGTGCCACCAGCAGAGGCGGGACTAGCACAGATACGCAGTATTTT	CATSRGGTSTDTQYF
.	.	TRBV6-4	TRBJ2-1	TGTGCCAGCAGTGACTCTGGGGGGGCAATCAATGAGCAGTTCTTC	CASSDSGGAINEQFF
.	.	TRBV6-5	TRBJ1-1	TGTGCCAGCGTACGTGAGAGGACTGAAGCTTTCTTT	CASVRERTEAFF
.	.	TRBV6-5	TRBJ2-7	TGTGCCAGCCACCGGGATCTGTTTGAGCAGTACTTC	CASHRDLFEQYF
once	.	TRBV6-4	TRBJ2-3	TGTGCCAGCAGTGACTCGCAGAGGCATGACGGAGATACGCAGTATTTT	CASSDSQRHDGDTQYF
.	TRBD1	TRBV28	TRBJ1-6	TGTGCCAGCAGTTTGAACAGGGGAAGACCCCTCCACTTT	CASSLNRGRPLHF
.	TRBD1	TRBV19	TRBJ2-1	TGTGCCAGTAGTAAGGACAGGTACAATGAGCAGTTCTTC	CASSKDRYNEQFF
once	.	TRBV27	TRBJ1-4	TGTGCCAGTCGCCTGGGGGGGACGGGCATGGAGGAAAAACTGTTTTTT	CASRLGGTGMEEKLFF
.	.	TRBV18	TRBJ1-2	TGTGCCAGCTCACCAGCGGGCAACTATGGCTACACCTTC	CASSPAGNYGYTF
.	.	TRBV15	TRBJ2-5	TGTGCCACCAGCAGTGGGGCCTTTGCCGGAAAAGAGACCCAGTACTTC	CATSSGAFAGKETQYF
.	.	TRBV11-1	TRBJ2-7	TGTGCCAGCAGCCCCAACGAGCAGTACTTC	CASSPNEQYF
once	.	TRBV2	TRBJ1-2	TGTGCCAGCAGTGAATCAGGGAACTATGGCTACACCTTC	CASSESGNYGYTF
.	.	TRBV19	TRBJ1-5	TGTGCCAGTAAGACAACCGGGGGTCGGAGCAATCAGCCCCAGCATTTT	CASKTTGGRSNQPQHF
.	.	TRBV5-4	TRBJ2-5	TGTGCCAGCAGCCTGGACTCGTACCAAGAGACCCAGTACTTC	CASSLDSYQETQYF
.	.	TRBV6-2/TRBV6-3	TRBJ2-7	TGTGCCAGCAGTGGACCCCGGACAGTTGGCTCCTACGAGCAGTACTTC	CASSGPRTVGSYEQYF
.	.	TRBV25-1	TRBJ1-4	TGTGCCAGCAGTGAATCGGGGGTCTCTAATGAAAAACTGTTTTTT	CASSESGVSNEKLFF
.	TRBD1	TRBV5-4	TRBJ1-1	TGTGCCAGCACCCCCGGACAGGGGGCTGGGAACACTGAAGCTTTCTTT	CASTPGQGAGNTEAFF
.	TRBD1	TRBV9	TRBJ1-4	TGTGCCAGCAGCGCGGGACAGGGGAATGAAAAACTGTTTTTT	CASSAGQGNEKLFF
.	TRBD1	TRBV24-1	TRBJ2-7	TGTGCCACCAGTGACCCAACAGGGGGATCCTACGAGCAGTACTTC	CATSDPTGGSYEQYF